This T cell receptor beta chain was sequenced during a study of T cell responses to AZD1222 COVID-19 vaccine. Points from the study as a whole: Only six AZD1222 recipients tested seropositive at baseline. It was only after the peak T cell response that any repertoires were sampled. Clonal diversity was possibly underestimated, and the donors were mostly white British, with more females.

Assay used: immunoSEQ multiplex PCR; TCRdb lists only in-frame clones, some missing. In the table there are about 120,000 clones, approximately 90% of which are singletons. As regards this clone: The target antigen is unknown.

V shed 1 base and J shed 0 bases, with 3 bases lying between them. Germline values: CDR1 SGHAT, CDR2 FQNNGV. This CDR3 is 13 amino acids long. This sample comprised peripheral blood, obtained 28 days after the second AZD1222 dose. The clonotype was recovered from an adult who received the AZD1222 COVID-19 vaccine. This chain uses TRBV11-2 with TRBJ1-1; D unclear. The CDR3 loop reads CASSLGMNTEAFF. The CDR3 DNA follows: TGTGCCAGCAGCTTAGGGATGAACACTGAAGCTTTCTTT.